This T cell receptor beta chain was documented in a study of OX40 agonist ivuxolimab in advanced cancers. General study points: Partly responding patients at 0.1-3.0 mg/kg showed some of the smallest clonal expansion. Clonal expansion was seen in CD4+ and CD8+ blood T cells by week 6 at 0.1 to 3.0 mg/kg.

Germline V gives CDR1 SQVTM, CDR2 ANQGSEA. The CDR3 spans 12 residues. V was clipped by 6 bases and J by 2 bases; unmatched bases: 2. This clone is a singleton in its sample. Its antigen is not identified. The table came from immunoSEQ multiplex PCR; TCRdb's copy has only in-frame clones and leaves some out. The sample has 30,000 to 45,000 clones, about 70% seen once. The specimen was CD4+ or CD8+ T cells sorted from blood, collected in a trial of the OX40 agonist ivuxolimab. The chain is built from TRBV29-1 and TRBJ2-7; 9 positions match TRBD1. The sequence derives from an adult with an advanced solid tumor such as melanoma, head and neck, liver or kidney cancer. The CDR3 nucleotides read TGCAGCGTCCGACAGGGGGCCTACGAGCAGTACTTC. Translating gives CSVRQGAYEQYF.